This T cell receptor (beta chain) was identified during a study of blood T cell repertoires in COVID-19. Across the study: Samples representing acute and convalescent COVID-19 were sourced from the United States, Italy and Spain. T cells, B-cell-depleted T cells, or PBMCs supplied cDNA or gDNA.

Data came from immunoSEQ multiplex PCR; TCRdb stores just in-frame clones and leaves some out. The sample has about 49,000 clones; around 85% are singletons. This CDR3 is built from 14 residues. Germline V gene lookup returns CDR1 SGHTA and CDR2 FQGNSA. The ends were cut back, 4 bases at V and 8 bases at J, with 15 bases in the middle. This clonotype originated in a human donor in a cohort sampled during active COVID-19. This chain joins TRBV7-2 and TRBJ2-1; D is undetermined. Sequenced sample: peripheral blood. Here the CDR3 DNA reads TGTGCCAGCAGCTCGTATCTTAGTGCTGATGAGCAGTTCTTC. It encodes CASSSYLSADEQFF.